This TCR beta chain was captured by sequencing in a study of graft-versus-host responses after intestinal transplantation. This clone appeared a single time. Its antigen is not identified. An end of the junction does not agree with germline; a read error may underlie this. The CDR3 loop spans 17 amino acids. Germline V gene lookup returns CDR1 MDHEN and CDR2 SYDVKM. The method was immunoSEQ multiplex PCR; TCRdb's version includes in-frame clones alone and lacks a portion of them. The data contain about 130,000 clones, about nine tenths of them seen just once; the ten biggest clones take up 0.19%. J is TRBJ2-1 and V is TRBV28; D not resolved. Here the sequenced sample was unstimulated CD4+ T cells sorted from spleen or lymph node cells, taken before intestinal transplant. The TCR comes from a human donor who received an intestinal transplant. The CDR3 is CVSSLWGKGRSYNEQFF. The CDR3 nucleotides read TGTGTCAGCAGTTTATGGGGTAAGGGTAGGTCCTACAATGAGCAGTTCTTC.